This T cell receptor beta chain was recovered during a study of cytomegalovirus exposure and HLA in healthy donors. Study in general: Previous work identified roughly 120 million unique TCR beta sequences from 200 million or so T cells.

A multiplex PCR was run with 60 Vbeta primers and 13 Jbeta primers. The method was immunoSEQ multiplex PCR; TCRdb's version includes in-frame clones alone and lacks a portion of them. The sample contains some 150,000 clones, roughly two thirds of which appear only once. Study-level results: Rare TCR sequences dominated, though some public TCRs recurred in many donors. The listing of roughly 160 TCR beta chains classed them as cytomegalovirus-associated. Reports indicate that TCR beta sequences accurately predicted the HLA-A and HLA-B alleles of most subjects.

Germline CDR1 is SEHNR and CDR2 is FQNEAQ (reference sequence). The CDR3 totals 14 residues. Unmatched junction bases numbered 5, after V lost 6 bases and J lost 4 bases. Concerning this clone: Antigen: not known.

The rearrangement joins TRBV7-9 to TRBJ2-1; 8 bases fit TRBD1. Sequenced material: PBMCs. This TCR came from a human donor in good health. CDR3 sequence: CASSQGTGYNEQFF. The CDR3 coding sequence is TGTGCCAGCAGTCAAGGGACAGGATACAATGAGCAGTTCTTC.